What follows are 29 T cell receptor beta chains derived from one specimen sequenced in a study of blood T cell repertoires in COVID-19. Data came from immunoSEQ multiplex PCR; TCRdb stores just in-frame clones and leaves some out. Here the sample spans some 230,000 clones, roughly nine tenths being singletons. Specimen: PBMCs or T cells enriched from blood (not recorded which). These receptors were taken from a woman younger than 30 in a cohort exposed to, infected with or recovered from COVID-19 (not recorded which).

The rearrangement joins TRBV2 to TRBJ2-1; TRBD2 matches 9 bases. The CDR3 sequence is 13 residues long. Trimming removed 11 bases from V and 6 bases from J; junction bases left unmatched: 8. Germline CDR1 and CDR2: SNHLY and FYNNEI. The CDR3 loop is CAGSGTSFNEQFF. CDR3 DNA: TGTGCCGGTTCCGGGACTAGCTTCAATGAGCAGTTCTTC.

This clone has only one observation. V gene TRBV27 combines with J gene TRBJ1-5, with TRBD1 matching over 7 bases. The V segment lost 5 bases and the J segment 3 bases; nucleotides outside the gene matches: 7. The CDR3 is 15 amino acids. Germline CDR1 and CDR2: MNHEY and SMNVEV (reference sequence). The CDR3 bases are TGTGCCAGCAGTGGCCGACAGGGAAACAATCAGCCCCAGCATTTT. Protein: CASSGRQGNNQPQHF.

This chain's CDR3 is CASKRQGTNTDTQYF. In DNA form, the CDR3 reads TGTGCCAGCAAAAGGCAGGGAACGAACACAGATACGCAGTATTTT. The V gene is TRBV6-5, the J gene TRBJ2-3, with D perhaps TRBD1 (5 bases). V was trimmed by 7 bases and J by 2 bases, leaving 16 bases between them. Germline V gene lookup returns CDR1 MNHEY and CDR2 SVGAGI. This CDR3 is built from 15 residues.

The rearrangement uses TRBV5-1 and TRBJ2-3; 8 nucleotides match TRBD1. In germline, CDR1 is SGHRS, CDR2 YFSETQ. V shed 4 bases, J shed 3 bases, and the junction held 7 bases outside the gene matches. The CDR3 is 15 residues long. As DNA, the CDR3 is TGCGCCAGCAGCGCCGGAGGACAGGGAACAGATACGCAGTATTTT. Its translation is CASSAGGQGTDTQYF.

This clone occurred once. V and J are TRBV9 and TRBJ2-7; the match to TRBD1 covers 8 bases. The germline V gene encodes CDR1 SGDLS and CDR2 YYNGEE. CDR3 length: 12 residues. The junction had 3 bases not matched to a gene; V was cut back by 4 bases and J by 6 bases. The CDR3 spells CASSSGTGEQYF. For the CDR3, the DNA is TGTGCCAGCAGCTCCGGGACAGGCGAGCAGTACTTC.

The V call is TRBV29-1, the J call TRBJ1-2, with TRBD1 matching over 10 bases. Looked up from germline, CDR1 is SQVTM and CDR2 is ANQGSEA. This CDR3 comprises 13 residues. Germline trimming cut 7 bases from V and 7 bases from J; bases unmatched to any gene: 9. CDR3 amino acids: CSARGDRGGGYTF. Written as DNA, the CDR3 is TGCAGCGCTCGGGGGGACAGGGGAGGTGGCTACACCTTC.

This clone was picked up one time. The V call is TRBV28, the J call TRBJ1-6; 8 nucleotides align to TRBD1. Germline CDR1 reads MDHEN; CDR2 reads SYDVKM. V lost 1 base to trimming and J lost 9 bases; unmatched junction nucleotides: 5. CDR3 length: 15 residues. CDR3 in DNA: TGTGCCAGCAGTTTATTTCAGGGGGCTCTTTCACCCCTCCACTTT. This codes for CASSLFQGALSPLHF.

The chain links TRBV5-4 to TRBJ1-2, with 7 positions matching TRBD1. The germline CDR1 and CDR2 sequences are SGHNT and YYREEE (reference sequence). CDR3 length equals 16 residues. V was pared by 4 bases and J by 4 bases, with 13 bases of the junction left unmatched. This chain's CDR3 is CASSNPLGGVFYGYTF. The CDR3 nucleotides are TGTGCCAGCAGCAACCCCCTAGGGGGCGTCTTCTATGGCTACACCTTC.

The chain couples TRBV7-2 to TRBJ1-5; D may be TRBD1 (6 bases). The CDR3 totals 16 residues. The V end was cut by 5 bases, the J end by 0 bases, with 14 bases between. Per germline, CDR1 SGHTA and CDR2 FQGNSA. CDR3 protein: CASSIRGGLSNQPQHF. The CDR3 DNA sequence: TGTGCCAGCAGCATAAGGGGGGGCCTTAGCAATCAGCCCCAGCATTTT.

The J gene is TRBJ1-5, the V gene TRBV19, with D possibly being TRBD1 (6 bases). V shed 5 bases and J shed 3 bases, with 11 bases lying between them. CDR1 and CDR2 from the germline V gene are LNHDA and SQIVND (reference sequence). This CDR3 region has 14 residues. This CDR3 reads CASSARDNNQPQHF. DNA for the CDR3: TGTGCCAGTAGTGCCCGGGACAACAATCAGCCCCAGCATTTT.

The gene calls are TRBV5-4 and TRBJ1-4; TRBD1 matches at 7 bases. This CDR3 spans 15 amino acids. Germline CDR1 and CDR2: SGHNT and YYREEE (reference sequence). Losses at the gene ends were 3 bases for V and 5 bases for J; bases not matched to a gene: 7. The CDR3, as DNA: TGTGCCAGCAGCTGGCAAGGGGGCTTAAATGAAAAACTGTTTTTT. This encodes CASSWQGGLNEKLFF.

The chain couples TRBV9 to TRBJ2-2; a weak D match, TRBD1 (5 bases). The CDR3 runs 16 residues. Germline lookup yields CDR1 SGDLS and CDR2 YYNGEE. The germline V and J ends were trimmed by 2 bases and 0 bases, with 11 bases remaining between them. The CDR3 DNA follows: TGTGCCAGCAGCGTGTTTTCAGGGACGAACACCGGGGAGCTGTTTTTT. As protein: CASSVFSGTNTGELFF.

This clone was found a few times. This chain connects TRBV21-1 to TRBJ2-1; TRBD2 reflects the table's D call only, with no check against the DNA. TRBV21-1 is a known pseudogene. The CDR3 covers 18 residues. The CDR3: CASSPRTSGGSSYNEQFF. CDR3 bases: TGTGCCAGCAGCCCGCGGACTAGCGGGGGGAGCTCCTACAATGAGCAGTTCTTC.

This chain links TRBV11-1 with TRBJ2-3; no definite D call. Per the germline V gene, CDR1 is SGHAT and CDR2 is FQDESV (reference sequence). Trimming left V 5 bases short and J 2 bases short, with 5 bases between. The CDR3 has 12 amino acids. CDR3 protein: CASSTHTDTQYF. The CDR3 coding sequence is TGTGCCAGCAGCACTCACACAGATACGCAGTATTTT.

The chain employs TRBV5-1 and TRBJ2-2, with 7 nucleotides matching TRBD1. CDR3 length: 16 residues. Germline V lookup: CDR1 SGHRS, CDR2 YFSETQ. With V trimmed by 0 bases and J by 5 bases, 7 bases remained unmatched. CDR3 bases: TGCGCCAGCAGCTTGGATCCCTCCAGGGGGACCGGGGAGCTGTTTTTT. Translated: CASSLDPSRGTGELFF.

V usage is TRBV2 and J usage is TRBJ1-5; no definite D call. Trimming pared 5 bases from V and 0 bases from J, leaving 8 bases between. CDR1 and CDR2 (germline): SNHLY, FYNNEI. The CDR3 extends over 14 amino acids. The CDR3 loop reads CASSSGYSNQPQHF. CDR3 nucleotides: TGTGCCAGCAGTTCAGGTTATAGCAATCAGCCCCAGCATTTT.

The rearrangement joins TRBV7-2 to TRBJ2-2, with TRBD2 matching over 12 bases. V was pared by 2 bases and J by 6 bases, with 4 bases of the junction left unmatched. Germline CDR1 reads SGHTA; CDR2 reads FQGNSA. This CDR3 has 16 residues. CDR3 nucleotides: TGTGCCAGCAGCTTAAGGGCTAGCGGGGGGGCCGGGGAGCTGTTTTTT. Its translation is CASSLRASGGAGELFF.

The chain is built from TRBV13 and TRBJ1-4; 9 nucleotides line up with TRBD1. V was clipped by 6 bases and J by 7 bases; unmatched bases: 18. This CDR3 has 18 amino acids. Looked up from germline, CDR1 is PRHDT and CDR2 is FYEKMQ (reference sequence). CDR3 sequence (DNA): TGTGCCAGCAGTAACCCGGAACAGCGCGGACAGGGGAGTGAAAAACTGTTTTTT. Translated: CASSNPEQRGQGSEKLFF.

This clone came up once. This sequence joins TRBV3-1 (or the pseudogene TRBV3-2) and TRBJ2-4, with 16 bases that match TRBD2. Germline-derived CDR1 and CDR2 are LGHDT and YNNKEL (reference sequence). Trimming at V came to 3 bases and at J to 3 bases, leaving 8 bases not matched to a gene. CDR3 size: 19 residues. DNA of the CDR3: TGTGCCAGCAGCCACCAACCGGGACTAGCGGGAGGGAGCAAAAACATTCAGTACTTC. Translation: CASSHQPGLAGGSKNIQYF.

This chain links TRBV4-1 with TRBJ1-1; D is undetermined. Germline V gene data show CDR1 as MGHRA and CDR2 as YSYEKL. Trimming cost V 6 bases and J 0 bases, with 11 bases left between them. The CDR3 length is 14 residues. The CDR3 nucleotides read TGCGCCAGCAGTCGGGTAATCGTGAACACTGAAGCTTTCTTT. Translation: CASSRVIVNTEAFF.

This chain connects TRBV7-9 to TRBJ1-3; D uncertain. Germline V gene lookup returns CDR1 SEHNR and CDR2 FQNEAQ (reference sequence). The CDR3 covers 12 residues. V lost 11 bases and J 0 bases, leaving 8 bases between the germline ends. The CDR3 DNA is TGTGCCGCGGAGCGCTCTGGAAACACCATATATTTT. Its protein product is CAAERSGNTIYF.

In this sample, this clone turned up once. This rearrangement joins TRBV16 to TRBJ2-7; 11 bases are a match to TRBD2. The length of the CDR3 is 19 residues. Germline V gene lookup returns CDR1 KGHSY and CDR2 FQNENV. Trimming cost V 0 bases and J 3 bases; bases outside gene matches: 13. The CDR3 sequence is CASSQSIYSGRATFYEQYF. CDR3 coding DNA: TGTGCCAGCAGCCAATCAATATATAGCGGGAGGGCCACGTTCTACGAGCAGTACTTC.

This clone was recorded once. This chain uses TRBV4-2 with TRBJ2-3; 8 nucleotides match TRBD2. CDR3 length: 16 residues. The trim removed 1 base at V and 4 bases at J, leaving 7 bases unmatched. Germline V gene data show CDR1 as LGHNA and CDR2 as YNFKEQ. CDR3: CASSQGRLAGSDTQYF. CDR3 coding DNA: TGTGCCAGCAGCCAAGGAAGATTAGCGGGGTCAGATACGCAGTATTTT.

CDR3 protein: CASSLGPQGQMNTEAFF. In DNA form, the CDR3 reads TGTGCCAGCAGCTTGGGGCCCCAGGGTCAGATGAACACTGAAGCTTTCTTT. The rearrangement uses TRBV5-6 and TRBJ1-1, with D perhaps TRBD1 (5 bases). This CDR3 has 17 amino acids. CDR1 SGHDT and CDR2 YYEEEE come from the germline V gene. V dropped 0 bases and J dropped 0 bases, with 15 bases sitting between them. Based on the CDR3 plus reference TRBV5-6 and TRBJ1-1, the full variable domain is DAGVTQSPTHLIKTRGQQVTLRCSPKSGHDTVSWYQQALGQGPQFIFQYYEEEERQRGNFPDRFSGHQFPNYSSELNVNALLLGDSALYLCASSLGPQGQMNTEAFFGQGTRLTVV.

In DNA, the CDR3 is TGTGCCAGCAGTTTCCTAGCGGGAGGGGGCGGAGAGACCCAGTACTTC. This translates into CASSFLAGGGGETQYF. This chain joins TRBV27 and TRBJ2-5; 12 nucleotides match TRBD2. From germline, CDR1 is MNHEY and CDR2 SMNVEV (reference sequence). V lost 3 bases, J lost 4 bases, and 6 bases stayed unmatched. The CDR3 loop spans 16 amino acids.

The chain uses TRBV6-5 and TRBJ1-1, with D perhaps matching TRBD1 (5 bases). Trimming shortened V by 5 bases and J by 4 bases, and 17 bases separated the two germline ends. Germline assignment: CDR1 MNHEY and CDR2 SVGAGI. This CDR3 region has 15 residues. The CDR3 nucleotides read TGTGCCAGCAGTACCCTTGGGGCGATGGGCACTGAAGCTTTCTTT. Amino acids: CASSTLGAMGTEAFF.

The V call is TRBV28, the J call TRBJ2-7, with unresolved D. Germline V gives CDR1 MDHEN, CDR2 SYDVKM. This CDR3 has 13 residues. Trimming pared 4 bases from V and 2 bases from J, leaving 9 bases between. The CDR3 protein is CASSWSETYEQYF. The DNA for the CDR3 is TGTGCCAGCAGTTGGAGCGAGACCTACGAGCAGTACTTC.

This chain connects TRBV12-3 or TRBV12-4 to TRBJ2-7; tentatively, D is TRBD1 (5 bases). V was cut by 4 bases and J by 3 bases, with 7 bases left in between. This CDR3 is 12 amino acids long. The CDR3, as DNA: TGTGCCAGCAGTTCGCAGGGCTACGAGCAGTACTTC. Amino acid sequence: CASSSQGYEQYF.

The rearrangement joins TRBV6-1 to TRBJ1-5, with 7 bases fitting TRBD1. CDR3 size: 11 residues. Losses at the gene ends were 3 bases for V and 11 bases for J; bases not matched to a gene: 1. The germline gives CDR1 MNHNS, CDR2 SASEGT. The CDR3: CASSDDRAQHF. The CDR3 DNA is TGTGCCAGCAGTGACGACAGGGCCCAGCATTTT.